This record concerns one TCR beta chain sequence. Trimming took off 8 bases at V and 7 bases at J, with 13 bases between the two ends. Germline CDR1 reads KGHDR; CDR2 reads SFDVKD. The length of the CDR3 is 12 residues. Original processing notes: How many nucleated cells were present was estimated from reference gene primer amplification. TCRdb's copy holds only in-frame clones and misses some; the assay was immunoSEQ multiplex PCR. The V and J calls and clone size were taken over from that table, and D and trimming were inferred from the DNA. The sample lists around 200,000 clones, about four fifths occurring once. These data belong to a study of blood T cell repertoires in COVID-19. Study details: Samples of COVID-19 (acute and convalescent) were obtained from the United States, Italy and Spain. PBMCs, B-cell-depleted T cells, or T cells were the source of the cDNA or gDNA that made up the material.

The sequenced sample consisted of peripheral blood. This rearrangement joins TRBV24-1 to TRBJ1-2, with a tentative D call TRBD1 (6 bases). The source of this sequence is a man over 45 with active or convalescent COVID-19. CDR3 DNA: TGTGCCACCAATCACAGGGTCGGTGGCTACACCTTC. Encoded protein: CATNHRVGGYTF.